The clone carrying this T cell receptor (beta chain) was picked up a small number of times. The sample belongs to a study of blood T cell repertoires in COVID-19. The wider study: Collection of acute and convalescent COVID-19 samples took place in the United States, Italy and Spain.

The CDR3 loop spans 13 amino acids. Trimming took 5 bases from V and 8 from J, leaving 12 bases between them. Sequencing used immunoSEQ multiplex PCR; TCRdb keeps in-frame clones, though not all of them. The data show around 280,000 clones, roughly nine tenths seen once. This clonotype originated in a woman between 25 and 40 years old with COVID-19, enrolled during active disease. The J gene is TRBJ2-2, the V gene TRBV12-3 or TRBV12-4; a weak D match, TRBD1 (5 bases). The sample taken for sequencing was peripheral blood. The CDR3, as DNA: TGTGCCAGCAGTCCCAGGGTACCTGGGGAGCTGTTTTTT. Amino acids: CASSPRVPGELFF.